This TCR beta chain derives from a study of spatial heterogeneity in lung cancer. This clonotype was observed a handful of times. Its antigen remains unidentified. The study, taken as a whole, reports: It was found that expanded intratumoral alpha and beta TCR counts tracked tumor mutation counts.

The germline CDR1 and CDR2 sequences are SGHDN and FVKESK. Trimming cost V 4 bases and J 3 bases, with 9 bases left between them. This CDR3 contains 13 residues. One entry per CDR3 protein results from TCRdb running MiXCR on the 5' RACE reads. The sample records 6,800 or so distinct CDR3 sequences, roughly 7% being singletons. Time point given: sample taken at primary tumor resection. The sequence was obtained from a male donor with early-stage non-small cell lung cancer. Specimen: lung tumor tissue, collected at surgery. J is TRBJ1-1 and V is TRBV14; D unresolved. The CDR3 DNA sequence: TGTGCCAGCAGCCTGCGGCCAGACACTGAAGCTTTCTTT. This encodes CASSLRPDTEAFF.